This T cell receptor beta chain emerged from a study of response to subunit inactivated influenza vaccine. V lost 6 bases and J 5 bases, leaving 17 bases between the germline ends. Per the germline V gene, CDR1 is DFQATT and CDR2 is SNEGSKA (reference sequence). This CDR3 is 13 amino acids long. Study-wide points: Each seasonal flu vaccination may recruit only limited new T cells, authors suggested.

This clonotype showed up many times. Its target is not known. TCRdb ran MiXCR on the RT-PCR reads and lists one entry per CDR3 protein. The table has 860,000 or so distinct CDR3 sequences, 21% seen once. V is TRBV20-1 and J is TRBJ2-7; D possibly corresponds to TRBD2 (5 bases). The sequenced sample was PBMCs from blood, obtained about 5 days after vaccination. This clonotype originated in a man aged 50-60 years who received an inactivated influenza vaccine. The CDR3 region is CSARLPGSDEQYF. In DNA, the CDR3 is TGCAGTGCGCGTCTTCCGGGGAGCGACGAGCAGTACTTC.